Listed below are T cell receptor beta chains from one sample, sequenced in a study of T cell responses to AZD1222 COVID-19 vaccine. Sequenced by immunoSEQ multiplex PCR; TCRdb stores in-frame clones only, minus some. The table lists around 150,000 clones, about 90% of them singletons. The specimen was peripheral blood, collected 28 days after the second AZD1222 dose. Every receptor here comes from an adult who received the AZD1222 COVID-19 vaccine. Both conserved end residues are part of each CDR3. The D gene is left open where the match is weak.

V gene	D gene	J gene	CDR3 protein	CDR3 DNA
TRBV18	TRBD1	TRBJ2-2	CASSPRQGHSPTGELFF	TGTGCCAGCTCACCACGACAGGGACACTCGCCAACCGGGGAGCTGTTTTTT
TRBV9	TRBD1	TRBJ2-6	CASSPLTGGGGANVLTF	TGTGCCAGCAGCCCCCTGACAGGGGGCGGTGGGGCCAACGTCCTGACTTTC
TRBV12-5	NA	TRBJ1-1	CASGSRQNTEAFF	TGTGCTAGTGGTTCACGACAGAACACTGAAGCTTTCTTT
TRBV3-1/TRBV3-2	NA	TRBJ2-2	CASSRSAGELFF	TGTGCCAGCAGCCGAAGCGCCGGGGAGCTGTTTTTT
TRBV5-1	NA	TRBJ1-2	CASSLELNYGYTF	TGCGCCAGCAGCTTGGAGCTAAACTATGGCTACACCTTC
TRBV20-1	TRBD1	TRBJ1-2	CSADRDYGYTF	TGCAGTGCTGACAGGGACTATGGCTACACCTTC
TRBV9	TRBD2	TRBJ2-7	CASSVQGGEQYF	TGTGCCAGCAGCGTTCAGGGAGGGGAGCAGTACTTC
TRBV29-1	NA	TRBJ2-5	CSVVGGIVETQYF	TGCAGCGTTGTAGGCGGGATCGTTGAGACCCAGTACTTC
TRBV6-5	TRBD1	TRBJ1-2	CASSYSGQGGGYGYTF	TGTGCCAGCAGTTACTCGGGACAGGGAGGCGGCTATGGCTACACCTTC
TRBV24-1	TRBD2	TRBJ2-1	CATSDTSGTSGYNEQFF	TGTGCCACCAGTGACACCTCCGGGACTAGCGGTTACAATGAGCAGTTCTTC
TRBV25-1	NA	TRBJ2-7	CASSKGREQYF	TGTGCCAGCAGTAAGGGTCGGGAGCAGTACTTC
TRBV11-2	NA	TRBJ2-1	CASSLGGGPYNEQFF	TGTGCCAGCAGCTTAGGTGGGGGTCCTTACAATGAGCAGTTCTTC